This entry lists 5 T cell receptor beta chains sequenced from one sample in a study of T cells in Graves' hyperthyroidism and ophthalmopathy. It was RNA transcripts that yielded the amplified TCR beta CDR3 regions. First-round RT-PCR targeting the TCR CDR3 was performed with the HTBI primer set. MiXCR was run by TCRdb on the multiplex PCR reads, yielding one entry per CDR3 protein. The sample records about 350,000 distinct CDR3 sequences, roughly 13% being singletons. The specimen sequenced was blood. All receptors derive from a woman aged 40 to 49 with Graves' ophthalmopathy.

The CDR3 coding sequence is TGTGCCAGCAGTTTGTCGGGGGCGCCGGGCTACACCTTC. This encodes CASSLSGAPGYTF. The chain combines TRBV27 with TRBJ1-2, with D tentatively TRBD1 (6 bases). V lost 3 bases to trimming and J lost 8 bases, with 13 bases between them. Germline CDR1 reads MNHEY; CDR2 reads SMNVEV (reference sequence). This CDR3 has 13 residues.

This chain joins TRBV12-3 or TRBV12-4 and TRBJ2-1; D might be TRBD2 (5 bases). Trimming removed 2 bases at V and 4 bases at J, with 9 bases between. This CDR3 is 14 amino acids long. In nucleotides, the CDR3 is TGTGCCAGCAGTTTAAGTCGAGGGTACAATGAGCAGTTCTTC. Protein product: CASSLSRGYNEQFF.

This clonotype was recorded many times. The rearrangement uses TRBV19 and TRBJ1-5; D is possibly TRBD1 (6 bases). The CDR3 spans 13 residues. CDR1 and CDR2 (germline): LNHDA, SQIVND (reference sequence). Trimming shortened V by 5 bases and J by 4 bases, and 9 bases separated the two germline ends. Here the CDR3 DNA reads TGTGCCAGTAGTGACAGGCCGAATCAGCCCCAGCATTTT. It encodes CASSDRPNQPQHF.

This clonotype was counted many times. The chain's CDR3 is CASSSGNTEAFF. The CDR3 coding sequence is TGTGCCAGCAGTTCAGGAAACACTGAAGCTTTCTTT. The chain carries TRBV6-1 and TRBJ1-1, with D uncertain. Germline V gene lookup returns CDR1 MNHNS and CDR2 SASEGT. This CDR3 comprises 12 residues. Trimming left V 5 bases short and J 2 bases short, with 6 bases between.

This clonotype has ten or more counts. The chain recombines TRBV12-3 or TRBV12-4 with TRBJ2-3; 8 nucleotides agree with TRBD1. V trimming: 6 bases; J trimming: 2 bases; junction bases outside the gene matches: 7. The CDR3 has 15 residues. For the CDR3, the DNA is TGTGCCAGCAGATTTGGGACAGGACCCACAGATACGCAGTATTTT. Its protein product is CASRFGTGPTDTQYF.